This TCR beta chain was sequenced during a study of early T cells in non-severe SARS-CoV-2 infection. From the 5' RACE reads, TCRdb called clonotypes with MiXCR, one entry per CDR3 protein. This table holds 30,000 or so distinct CDR3 sequences, 3% to 4% found once. The CDR3 is made up of 19 amino acids. V gave up 2 bases and J gave up 7 bases; unmatched junction bases: 13. Germline loops: CDR1 WSHSY, CDR2 SAAADI. In its sample, this clonotype was seen many times. V and J are TRBV10-2 and TRBJ2-2, with 13 bases that match TRBD2. The sequenced material came from whole blood. The clonotype originates from an adult who was a healthcare worker with PCR-confirmed SARS-CoV-2 infection or an uninfected control (not recorded which). The CDR3 DNA sequence: TGCGCCAGCAGTGAGCGCAAACAACTAGCGGGAGGGCGAGTCGGGGAGCTGTTTTTT. Encoded protein: CASSERKQLAGGRVGELFF.